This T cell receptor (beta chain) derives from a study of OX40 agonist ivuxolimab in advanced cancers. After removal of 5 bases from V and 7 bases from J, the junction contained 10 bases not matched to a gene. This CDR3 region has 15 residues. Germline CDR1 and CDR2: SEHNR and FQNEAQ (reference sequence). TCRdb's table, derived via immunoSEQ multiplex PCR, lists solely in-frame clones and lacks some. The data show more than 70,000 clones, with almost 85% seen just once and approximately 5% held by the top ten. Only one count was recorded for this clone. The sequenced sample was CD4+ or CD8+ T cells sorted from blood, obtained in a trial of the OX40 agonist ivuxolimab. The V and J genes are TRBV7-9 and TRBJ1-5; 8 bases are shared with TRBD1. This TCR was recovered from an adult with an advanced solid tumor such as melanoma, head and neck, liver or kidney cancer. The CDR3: CASSNTGGASQPQHF. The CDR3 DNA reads TGTGCCAGCAGCAACACAGGGGGAGCAAGCCAGCCCCAGCATTTT. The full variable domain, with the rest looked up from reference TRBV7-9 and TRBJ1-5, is DTGVSQNPRHKITKRGQNVTFRCDPISEHNRLYWYRQTLGQGPEFLTYFQNEAQLEKSRLLSDRFSAERPKGSFSTLEIQRTEQGDSAMYLCASSNTGGASQPQHFGDGTRLSIL.